This T cell receptor beta chain originates from a study of molecular identifiers for immune sequencing clone quantification. MiXCR, applied by TCRdb to the PCR reads, yields one record per CDR3 protein. The sample records just over 95,000 distinct CDR3 sequences, 20% to 25% being singletons. V was shortened by 6 bases and J by 5 bases, with 19 bases between the two germline ends. Per the germline V gene, CDR1 is MDHEN and CDR2 is SYDVKM. The CDR3 sequence is 16 residues long. This clonotype has just a few counts. Its antigen is not identified. Naive CD8 T cells were sorted, and the gate applied was CD8+CD4-CCR7+CD45RA+. Notes on the study in general: Clones above 20 RNA copies held over 97% of effector molecules, under 1% in naive cells. Jurkat TCR RNA spiked in from one cell (amid some 1 million naive cells) was reportedly detectable.

This clonotype was sampled from a human donor in good health. Some libraries in this study had Jurkat cell RNA spiked in. The sample comprised naive CD8+ T cells from blood, with Jurkat cell RNA spiked in. The subset was: FACS-sorted CD8+CD4-CCR7+CD45RA+ naive T cells. V usage is TRBV28 and J usage is TRBJ2-2; D possibly uses TRBD1 or TRBD2 (5 bases each). CDR3 bases: TGTGCCAGCAGCCCGGGACCGTGGGACGGTACCGGGGAGCTGTTTTTT. Protein sequence: CASSPGPWDGTGELFF.